These T cell receptor beta chains were read from a single sample in a study of control samples from healthy donors and cancer patients. Method: immunoSEQ multiplex PCR; TCRdb's copy keeps in-frame clones and lacks some. The sample contains about 130,000 clones, roughly 92% of which appear only once. The material sequenced was blood. The receptors shown here come from a man younger than 35 in good health. Both conserved end residues are trimmed from each CDR3. Rows may omit the clone size; those that give it use once, few, many or a size class.

NA,TRBV6-6,ASSYRAAEAF
NA,TRBV9,ASSRRTGVDMANVLT
few,TRBV9,ASSLQRGGNTIY
once,TRBV19,ASSVNREMSNQPQH
NA,TRBV10-3,AISESDGENTDTQY
NA,TRBV7-2,ASSEPGNYGYT
few,TRBV6-4,ASSPGENTEAF
NA,TRBV7-9,ASSSPRPRGAEAF
NA,TRBV11-3,ASSSGQGSYNEQF
NA,TRBV7-9,ASSLDRVGNTIY
once,TRBV11-3,ASSLQGGYEQY
NA,TRBV7-7,ASSLGTDPTYEQY
once,TRBV15,ATSRGGTINEQF
once,TRBV24-1,ATNFDRPWKEAF
NA,TRBV5-1,ASSLTGGLNEKLF
NA,TRBV9,ASSSQGGGPTKYGYT
NA,TRBV6-6,ASSPPRRTGGQETQY
NA,TRBV11-2,ASSLVVTEAF
NA,TRBV5-1,ASSPDSQNTEAF
few,TRBV5-1,ASSLEPSGSYEQY
medium-sized,TRBV25-1,ASSLSGPDQPQH
NA,TRBV29-1,SVLTQPYGYT
NA,TRBV5-1,ASSPRGVADTGELF
NA,TRBV7-9,ASSSPPRTGPQETQY
once,TRBV29-1,SVEIGVYGYT
NA,TRBV4-1,ASSQDLGAYEQY
NA,TRBV5-1,ASSLTGTNTEAF
NA,TRBV18,ASSPGFGQRAF
NA,TRBV4-2,ASSQGGAETEAF
NA,TRBV5-4,ASSSSGTGDHGYT
few,TRBV4-1,ASSQGRAAYGYT
NA,TRBV6-1,ASSEFATAPRDEQF
NA,TRBV11-2,ASSLSSTEEAF
NA,TRBV6-5,ASRRQGREAF
NA,TRBV10-1,ASSSGGRDQPQH
NA,TRBV10-2,ASRRDGKLSTAYNSPLH
NA,TRBV6-6,ASSYGRHGDQPQH
NA,TRBV5-1,ASSLEVQGSTGELF
NA,TRBV9,ASSDHRWDRGSSGNTIY
NA,TRBV20-1,SASDTYEQY
NA,TRBV5-1,ASSNSGTSEDEQY
NA,TRBV25-1,ASSESSSYEQY